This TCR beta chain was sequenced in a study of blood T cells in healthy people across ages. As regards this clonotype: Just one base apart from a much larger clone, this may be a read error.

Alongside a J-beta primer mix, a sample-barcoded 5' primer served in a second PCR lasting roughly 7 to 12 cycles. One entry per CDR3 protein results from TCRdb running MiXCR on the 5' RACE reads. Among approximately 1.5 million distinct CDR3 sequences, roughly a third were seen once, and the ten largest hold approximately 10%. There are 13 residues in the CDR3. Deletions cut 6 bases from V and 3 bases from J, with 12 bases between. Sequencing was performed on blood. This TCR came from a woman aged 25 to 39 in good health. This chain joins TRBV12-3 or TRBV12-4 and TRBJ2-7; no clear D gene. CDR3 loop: CASSPWVNYEQYF. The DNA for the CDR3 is TGTGCCAGCAGCCCCTGGGTCAACTACGAGCAGTACTTC.